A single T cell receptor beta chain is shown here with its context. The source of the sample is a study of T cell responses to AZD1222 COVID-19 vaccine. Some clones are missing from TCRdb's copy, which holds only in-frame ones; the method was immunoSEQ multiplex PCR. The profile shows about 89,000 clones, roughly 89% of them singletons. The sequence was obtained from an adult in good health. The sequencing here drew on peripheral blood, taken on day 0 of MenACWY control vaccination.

The CDR3, as DNA: TGTGCCAGCAGTCTCGGGACAGGTCAAGCAGATACGCAGTATTTT. Translating it yields CASSLGTGQADTQYF. J is TRBJ2-3 and V is TRBV2; TRBD1 matches 8 bases. V gave up 5 bases and J gave up 4 bases; unmatched junction bases: 8. This CDR3 region has 15 residues. Germline V CDR1 and CDR2: SNHLY, FYNNEI.